These 14 T cell receptor beta chains share one sample of origin, sequenced in a study of blood T cell repertoires in COVID-19. Measured with immunoSEQ multiplex PCR; TCRdb has only the in-frame clones, and not every one. The sample has some 170,000 clones, about 88% seen once. Sequencing was done on a sample of PBMCs or T cells enriched from blood (not recorded which). These receptors originate from a human donor with acute COVID-19. The donor label of this sample is uncertain.

The sample holds one count of this clone. The chain uses TRBV7-3 and TRBJ1-2; possible D gene TRBD1, 5 bases. CDR1 and CDR2 (germline): SGHTA, FQGTGA. The CDR3 has 13 residues. V was shortened by 5 bases and J by 6 bases, with 13 bases between the two germline ends. The CDR3 DNA follows: TGTGCCAGCAGCCAAGGGCTAGGGGATGGCTACACCTTC. Translated: CASSQGLGDGYTF.

The V call is TRBV12-5, the J call TRBJ2-5; perhaps TRBD1 as D (5 bases). CDR1 and CDR2 from the germline V gene are LGHNT and FRNRAP. Trimming left V 2 bases short and J 0 bases short, with 16 bases between. The CDR3 runs to 17 residues. CDR3 region: CASGLITGQEYQETQYF. CDR3 sequence (DNA): TGTGCTAGTGGTTTGATCACAGGACAAGAGTACCAAGAGACCCAGTACTTC. The whole variable domain, filled in from reference TRBV12-5 and TRBJ2-5, reads DARVTQTPRHKVTEMGQEVTMRCQPILGHNTVFWYRQTMMQGLELLAYFRNRAPLDDSGMPKDRFSAEMPDATLATLKIQPSEPRDSAVYFCASGLITGQEYQETQYFGPGTRLLVL.

The chain combines TRBV20-1 with TRBJ2-3, with 11 nucleotides matching TRBD1. Germline values: CDR1 DFQATT, CDR2 SNEGSKA (reference sequence). CDR3 size: 15 residues. The ends lost 3 bases at V and 4 bases at J; junction bases unmatched: 6. DNA for the CDR3: TGCAGTGCTAGTGGGTGGACAGGGGGCCCAGATACGCAGTATTTT. Amino acid sequence: CSASGWTGGPDTQYF.

This clone has a single count. The chain carries TRBV6-6 and TRBJ2-5; 9 bases fit TRBD1. Per germline, CDR1 MNHNY and CDR2 SVGAGI (reference sequence). Unmatched junction bases numbered 11, after V lost 4 bases and J lost 5 bases. There are 16 residues in the CDR3. This CDR3 reads CASSFGQGRNSETQYF. Written as DNA, the CDR3 is TGTGCCAGCAGTTTTGGACAGGGGAGAAATAGTGAGACCCAGTACTTC.

This clone was recorded once. One end of the junction varies from germline; a read error may be responsible. The rearrangement uses TRBV10-3 and TRBJ1-1; a possible D gene is TRBD1 (5 bases). The CDR3 is 13 amino acids. The germline V gene has CDR1 ENHRY and CDR2 SYGVKD. CDR3 sequence reads: CAISERGNTEAFF. CDR3 nucleotides: TGTGCCATAAGTGAAAGGGGGAACACTGAAGCTTTCTTT.

This chain connects TRBV5-4 to TRBJ2-7; 7 nucleotides line up with TRBD1. Germline CDR1 reads SGHNT; CDR2 reads YYREEE (reference sequence). This CDR3 has 13 amino acids. V dropped 5 bases and J dropped 4; count of bases not matched to a gene: 6. This chain's CDR3 is CASSRTGSYEQYF. The CDR3 DNA sequence: TGTGCCAGCAGTCGGACAGGAAGTTACGAGCAGTACTTC.

The CDR3 bases are TGTGCCACCAGCAGAAGCAAGGGGTTCTCCTATAATTCACCCCTCCACTTT. This codes for CATSRSKGFSYNSPLHF. V is TRBV15 and J is TRBJ1-6; maybe TRBD1 (5 bases). The length of the CDR3 is 17 residues. Trimming removed 2 bases at V and 0 bases at J, with 11 bases between. From germline, CDR1 is LNHNV and CDR2 YYDKDF (reference sequence).

The chain uses TRBV12-5 and TRBJ2-7; TRBD1 aligns across 7 bases. The CDR3 is 16 amino acids. The germline V gene has CDR1 LGHNT and CDR2 FRNRAP. V was pared by 0 bases and J by 5 bases, with 10 bases of the junction left unmatched. Here the CDR3 DNA reads TGTGCTAGTGGTTTGGTACAGGGGCCGTCTCGGCACGAGCAGTACTTC. Amino acid sequence: CASGLVQGPSRHEQYF.

This sequence joins TRBV5-8 and TRBJ1-2; TRBD1 aligns across 9 bases. J gave up 8 bases and V 3 bases, and 8 bases lay outside the gene matches. This CDR3 has 14 residues. The germline CDR1 and CDR2 sequences are SGHTS and YDEGEE. CDR3 protein: CASSWGDRARGYTF. CDR3 nucleotides: TGTGCCAGCAGCTGGGGGGACAGGGCACGAGGCTACACCTTC.

This rearrangement joins TRBV27 to TRBJ1-4; maybe TRBD1 (6 bases). The CDR3 sequence is 16 residues long. Germline V gives CDR1 MNHEY, CDR2 SMNVEV (reference sequence). V lost 5 bases to trimming and J lost 4 bases, with 17 bases between them. In DNA, the CDR3 is TGTGCCAGCAGTGCTGGGGGGGGCCGCGGTAATGAAAAACTGTTTTTT. Residues: CASSAGGGRGNEKLFF. Supplemented by reference TRBV27 and TRBJ1-4, the full variable domain reads EAQVTQNPRYLITVTGKKLTVTCSQNMNHEYMSWYRQDPGLGLRQIYYSMNVEVTDKGDVPEGYKVSRKEKRNFPLILESPSPNQTSLYFCASSAGGGRGNEKLFFGSGTQLSVL.

V gene TRBV21-1 combines with J gene TRBJ2-7; the D call TRBD1 from the table was never checked on the DNA. TRBV21-1 constitutes a pseudogene. This CDR3 is 16 amino acids long. This CDR3 is CASSRKLGQPLYEQYF. The CDR3 region has the DNA TGTGCCAGCAGCCGTAAGCTCGGACAGCCTCTGTACGAGCAGTACTTC.

This chain connects TRBV13 to TRBJ2-3, with 11 bases lining up with TRBD1. The germline V gene has CDR1 PRHDT and CDR2 FYEKMQ (reference sequence). The CDR3 has 20 residues. V was pared by 0 bases and J by 1 base, with 12 bases of the junction left unmatched. The CDR3 DNA reads TGTGCCAGCAGCTTAGGCCTCGGGGACAGGGGGTCGGGCCGCACAGATACGCAGTATTTT. It specifies CASSLGLGDRGSGRTDTQYF.

This chain connects TRBV5-6 to TRBJ1-2; a possible D gene is TRBD1 (5 bases). V gave up 7 bases and J gave up 2 bases, with 12 bases separating them. The CDR3 covers 13 residues. Per the germline V gene, CDR1 is SGHDT and CDR2 is YYEEEE. The CDR3 protein is CASRGLANYGYTF. The CDR3 DNA reads TGTGCCAGCCGGGGGTTGGCAAACTATGGCTACACCTTC.

The chain links TRBV24-1 to TRBJ1-3; weak D call: TRBD1 (6 bases). Trimming cost V 9 bases and J 4 bases, with 15 bases left between them. The length of the CDR3 is 14 residues. CDR1 is KGHDR and CDR2 is SFDVKD in the germline V gene. CDR3 DNA: TGTGCCACCTTCAGGACAGCGCCGGGAAACACCATATATTTT. It encodes CATFRTAPGNTIYF.